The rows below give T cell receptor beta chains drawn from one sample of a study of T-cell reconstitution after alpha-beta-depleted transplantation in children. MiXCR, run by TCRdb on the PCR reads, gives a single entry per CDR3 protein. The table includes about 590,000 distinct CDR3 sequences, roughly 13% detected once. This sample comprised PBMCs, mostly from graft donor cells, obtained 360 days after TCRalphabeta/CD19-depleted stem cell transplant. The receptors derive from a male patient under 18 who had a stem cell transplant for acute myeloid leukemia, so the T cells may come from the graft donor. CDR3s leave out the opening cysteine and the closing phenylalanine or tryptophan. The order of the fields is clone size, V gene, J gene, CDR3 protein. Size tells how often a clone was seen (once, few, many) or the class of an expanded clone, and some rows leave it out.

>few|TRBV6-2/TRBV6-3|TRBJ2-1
ASSSLGSSYNEQF
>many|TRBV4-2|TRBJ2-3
ASSQVDTMVTDTQY
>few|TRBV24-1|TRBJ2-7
ATSDSKGKGTGWFEQY
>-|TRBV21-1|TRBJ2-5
ASILPGTSDVKETQY
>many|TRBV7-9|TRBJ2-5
ASSLNGQGAETQY
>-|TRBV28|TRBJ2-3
ASRNGLAGGFSDTQY
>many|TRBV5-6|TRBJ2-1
ASSFGLAGANEQF
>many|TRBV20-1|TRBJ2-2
SASRGQGAFPPNTGELF
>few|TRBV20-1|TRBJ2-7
SGGTGETYEQY
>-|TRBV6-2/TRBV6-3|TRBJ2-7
ASKLDSTYEQY
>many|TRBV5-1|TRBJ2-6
ASSLGPGPPSSGANVLT
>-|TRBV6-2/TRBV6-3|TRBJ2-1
ASSRSRGLGEQF
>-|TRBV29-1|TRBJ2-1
SVARTSRGNEQF
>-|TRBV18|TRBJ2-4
ASSPGQVGAKNIQY
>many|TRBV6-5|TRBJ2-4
ASSYRQGTDNIQY
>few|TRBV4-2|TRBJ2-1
ASSQGGLASYNEQF
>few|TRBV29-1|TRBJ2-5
SAIFRTRKRETQY
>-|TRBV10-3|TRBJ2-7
AIRTGPSYEQY
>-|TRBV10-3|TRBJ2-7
AISEREGLNEQY
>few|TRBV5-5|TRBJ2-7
ASSSGPVHEQY
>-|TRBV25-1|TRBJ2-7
ARGQGLNEQY
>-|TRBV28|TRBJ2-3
ASSLEWGGRHTDTQY